This TCR beta chain was captured by sequencing in a study of B cell selection in AIRE deficiency. Whole-study results and caveats: Only about a tenth of approximately 3,700 shared Treg sequences were patient-specific; 31.6% healthy-specific.

Sequencing used immunoSEQ multiplex PCR; TCRdb keeps in-frame clones, though not all of them. The sample includes tens of thousands of clones, about 93% of them seen just once. For this clone: What it binds is unknown.

Regulatory T cells were sorted as CD4+CD25hiCD127low/negative cells. Looked up from germline, CDR1 is SGHTA and CDR2 is FQGTGA. Trimming removed 1 base at V and 5 bases at J, with 12 bases between. The CDR3 is 14 residues long. The sample was CD4+CD25+ Tregs sorted from PBMCs. V and J are TRBV7-3 and TRBJ2-7; D unresolved. The sequence was collected from a human donor in good health. CDR3: CASSLNGSPHEQYF. The CDR3 DNA sequence: TGTGCCAGCAGCTTAAATGGGTCCCCCCACGAGCAGTACTTC.